The 23 T cell receptor beta chains below come from one sample, sequenced in a study of T cell responses to AZD1222 COVID-19 vaccine. Only in-frame clones appear in the TCRdb table, and some are missing; sequencing was by immunoSEQ multiplex PCR. Of 82,000 or so clones listed, 90% are singletons. The sequencing here drew on peripheral blood, taken on day 0 of AZD1222 vaccination. These receptors all stem from an adult in good health.

The V call is TRBV24-1, the J call TRBJ2-5; maybe TRBD1 (6 bases). The CDR3 extends over 14 amino acids. V shed 1 base and J shed 4 bases, with 9 bases lying between them. Germline V gene sequence: CDR1 KGHDR, CDR2 SFDVKD. The CDR3 sequence: CATSDFGRGETQYF. The CDR3 bases are TGTGCCACCAGTGATTTCGGCAGGGGAGAGACCCAGTACTTC.

This sequence joins TRBV7-8 and TRBJ1-1, with a weak D call TRBD1 (5 bases). Germline V gene data show CDR1 as SGHVS and CDR2 as FQNEAQ. Deletions cut 2 bases from V and 5 bases from J, with 18 bases between. This CDR3 comprises 16 residues. CDR3 DNA: TGTGCCAGCAGCTTAAACCCACCTATTAGGGGAACTGAAGCTTTCTTT. It specifies CASSLNPPIRGTEAFF.

The J gene is TRBJ1-1, the V gene TRBV5-5; D remains unclear. Trimming left V 0 bases short and J 3 bases short, with 9 bases between. The CDR3 covers 14 residues. Per germline, CDR1 SGHKS and CDR2 YYEKEE (reference sequence). The CDR3 here is CASSLALSHTEAFF. CDR3 DNA: TGTGCCAGCAGCTTGGCCTTATCGCACACTGAAGCTTTCTTT.

The rearrangement uses TRBV28 and TRBJ1-4; 8 bases align to TRBD1. V lost 2 bases, J lost 8 bases, and 10 bases stayed unmatched. Germline V gene data show CDR1 as MDHEN and CDR2 as SYDVKM. The CDR3 runs to 16 residues. CDR3 sequence reads: CASSLRQTGEEEKLFF. The CDR3 DNA is TGTGCCAGCAGTTTAAGACAGACAGGGGAAGAGGAAAAACTGTTTTTT.

This clone occurred once. The V gene is TRBV6-1, the J gene TRBJ2-2; D possibly corresponds to TRBD2 (6 bases). This CDR3 region has 13 residues. Germline V gene sequence: CDR1 MNHNS, CDR2 SASEGT. The V and J ends lost 8 bases and 6 bases respectively, with 13 bases between them. In DNA, the CDR3 is TGTGCCAGCCAGCTCGGAGGGTCCGGGGAGCTGTTTTTT. It encodes CASQLGGSGELFF.

This clone came up once. The V and J genes are TRBV9 and TRBJ1-3; no clear D. The germline CDR1 and CDR2 sequences are SGDLS and YYNGEE. The CDR3 length is 19 residues. Trimming took off 3 bases at V and 0 bases at J, with 22 bases between the two ends. CDR3 nucleotides: TGTGCCAGCAGCGAAGAAAGATATTTTCAGAACCCCTCTGGAAACACCATATATTTT. Protein: CASSEERYFQNPSGNTIYF.

The CDR3 region is CASSPGRSWFDEQFF. The CDR3 DNA reads TGTGCCAGCAGCCCCGGACGGAGTTGGTTCGATGAGCAGTTCTTC. The V and J genes are TRBV7-3 and TRBJ2-1; D gene ambiguous. Trimming took off 5 bases at V and 8 bases at J, with 19 bases between the two ends. There are 15 residues in the CDR3. Germline V gene sequence: CDR1 SGHTA, CDR2 FQGTGA.

This clone was counted a single time. J is TRBJ1-4 and V is TRBV18, with 7 bases aligning to TRBD1. V dropped 2 bases and J dropped 10; count of bases not matched to a gene: 7. The germline gives CDR1 KGHSH, CDR2 LQKENI. The CDR3 has 14 amino acids. In DNA, the CDR3 is TGTGCCAGCTCACCAACGACAGGGTTAGGAAAACTGTTTTTT. The encoded protein is CASSPTTGLGKLFF.

The V and J genes are TRBV7-2 and TRBJ2-5, with TRBD2 matching 7 bases. CDR3 size: 15 residues. Germline values: CDR1 SGHTA, CDR2 FQGNSA. V gave up 4 bases and J gave up 0 bases; unmatched junction bases: 5. CDR3 in DNA: TGTGCCAGCAGCTCCAACGGGAGGTACCAAGAGACCCAGTACTTC. This codes for CASSSNGRYQETQYF.

The chain uses TRBV18 and TRBJ1-1, with D perhaps TRBD1 (5 bases). The CDR3 has 13 residues. The germline V gene has CDR1 KGHSH and CDR2 LQKENI. Between the trimmed V and J ends, which lost 5 bases and 3 bases, there was a span of 10 bases. Here the CDR3 reads CASSAKGHTEAFF. The CDR3 coding sequence is TGTGCCAGCTCAGCCAAGGGGCACACTGAAGCTTTCTTT.

V usage is TRBV7-3 and J usage is TRBJ2-2; 13 nucleotides line up with TRBD2. This CDR3 is 17 amino acids long. V trimming: 5 bases; J trimming: 4 bases; junction bases outside the gene matches: 7. Germline loops: CDR1 SGHTA, CDR2 FQGTGA. CDR3 loop: CASSPTSGGLTTGELFF. In DNA form, the CDR3 reads TGTGCCAGCAGCCCGACTAGCGGGGGGTTGACCACCGGGGAGCTGTTTTTT.

The chain carries TRBV5-3 and TRBJ2-7, with 8 bases matching TRBD1. TRBV5-3 is an ORF, and what it does is uncertain. The V gene end was trimmed by 3 bases and the J gene end by 5 bases; junction bases not matched to a gene: 7. The CDR3 extends over 14 amino acids. The CDR3 DNA follows: TGTGCCAGAAGCTCCAAGGACAGGGTCCACGAGCAGTACTTC. It yields the protein CARSSKDRVHEQYF.

CDR3 sequence reads: CASSRSGPSYEQYF. In DNA, the CDR3 is TGTGCCAGCAGCCGATCAGGGCCTTCCTACGAGCAGTACTTC. This chain uses TRBV3-1 (or the pseudogene TRBV3-2) with TRBJ2-7; D perhaps matches TRBD1 (5 bases). Germline CDR1 reads LGHDT; CDR2 reads YNNKEL (reference sequence). V lost 4 bases, J lost 1 base, and 11 bases lay in between. CDR3 length: 14 residues.

The V and J genes are TRBV4-1 and TRBJ2-2, with D possibly being TRBD1 or TRBD2 (5 bases each). V lost 0 bases to trimming and J lost 5 bases, with 16 bases between them. Germline V gene data show CDR1 as MGHRA and CDR2 as YSYEKL. The CDR3 contains 17 residues. The chain's CDR3 is CASSQERGAKRTGELFF. CDR3 DNA sequence: TGCGCCAGCAGCCAAGAACGAGGGGCAAAAAGGACCGGGGAGCTGTTTTTT.

The chain employs TRBV7-3 and TRBJ2-3; 14 bases align to TRBD2. The trim removed 5 bases at V and 10 bases at J, leaving 8 bases unmatched. The CDR3 loop spans 15 amino acids. CDR1 is SGHTA and CDR2 is FQGTGA in the germline V gene. The CDR3 DNA reads as TGTGCCAGCAGCCCCGGACTAGCGGGGGGAGGCTCGCAGTATTTT. This sequence encodes CASSPGLAGGGSQYF.

This chain joins TRBV5-1 and TRBJ2-2; TRBD2 might be the D (6 bases). The germline V and J ends were trimmed by 4 bases and 0 bases, with 7 bases remaining between them. CDR1 and CDR2 (germline): SGHRS, YFSETQ. The CDR3 has 14 amino acids. The CDR3 DNA sequence: TGCGCCAGCAGCGGGGGGACGAACACCGGGGAGCTGTTTTTT. Its protein product is CASSGGTNTGELFF.

The rearrangement uses TRBV25-1 and TRBJ1-6, with D possibly matching TRBD1 (6 bases). The CDR3 consists of 16 residues. Germline V lookup: CDR1 MGHDK, CDR2 SYGVNS. Trimming left V 2 bases short and J 4 bases short, with 12 bases between. This CDR3 is CASSELGTTYNSPLHF. The CDR3 bases are TGTGCCAGCAGTGAACTAGGGACAACTTATAATTCACCCCTCCACTTT. Full variable domain (rest looked up from reference TRBV25-1 and TRBJ1-6): EADIYQTPRYLVIGTGKKITLECSQTMGHDKMYWYQQDPGMELHLIHYSYGVNSTEKGDLSSESTVSRIRTEHFPLTLESARPSHTSQYLCASSELGTTYNSPLHFGNGTRLTVT.

The rearrangement joins TRBV5-1 to TRBJ1-6; D is unresolved. Trimming pared 0 bases from V and 5 bases from J, leaving 12 bases between. Looked up from germline, CDR1 is SGHRS and CDR2 is YFSETQ. This CDR3 region has 16 residues. The CDR3 region is CASSLGGSLNNSPLHF. The CDR3 coding sequence is TGCGCCAGCAGCTTGGGAGGGTCTCTAAATAATTCACCCCTCCACTTT.

The V and J genes are TRBV19 and TRBJ2-7, with TRBD2 matching over 16 bases. Trimming cost V 6 bases and J 3 bases; bases outside gene matches: 5. CDR3 length: 16 residues. Germline V gene sequence: CDR1 LNHDA, CDR2 SQIVND (reference sequence). CDR3 nucleotide sequence: TGTGCCAGTAGCATCGGGACTAGCGGGGGGGTCTACGAGCAGTACTTC. Translating gives CASSIGTSGGVYEQYF.

V and J are TRBV7-9 and TRBJ1-5, with a possible D match to TRBD1 (5 bases). V lost 5 bases and J 1 base, leaving 12 bases between the germline ends. This CDR3 has 15 residues. Germline V gene data show CDR1 as SEHNR and CDR2 as FQNEAQ (reference sequence). This CDR3 reads CASSLQGGSNQPQHF. DNA of the CDR3: TGTGCCAGCAGCCTTCAGGGTGGAAGCAATCAGCCCCAGCATTTT. Supplemented by reference TRBV7-9 and TRBJ1-5, the full variable domain reads DTGVSQNPRHKITKRGQNVTFRCDPISEHNRLYWYRQTLGQGPEFLTYFQNEAQLEKSRLLSDRFSAERPKGSFSTLEIQRTEQGDSAMYLCASSLQGGSNQPQHFGDGTRLSIL.

This clone occurred a few times. The chain couples TRBV25-1 to TRBJ2-6, with D tentatively TRBD2 (5 bases). CDR3 length: 17 amino acids. The germline gives CDR1 MGHDK, CDR2 SYGVNS. V was shortened by 1 base and J by 6 bases, with 16 bases between the two germline ends. The DNA of the CDR3 is TGTGCCAGCAGTGAATTCGGCGTGGACTCTAAGGCCAACGTCCTGACTTTC. Its translation is CASSEFGVDSKANVLTF.

The V call is TRBV28, the J call TRBJ1-5, with D possibly being TRBD1 (6 bases). The CDR3 spans 15 residues. Germline-derived CDR1 and CDR2 are MDHEN and SYDVKM. Trimming pared 7 bases from V and 5 bases from J, leaving 18 bases between. The CDR3 loop reads CASTTPDSPHQPQHF. CDR3 coding DNA: TGTGCCAGCACCACACCGGACAGTCCCCATCAGCCCCAGCATTTT.

The V call is TRBV28, the J call TRBJ1-2; perhaps TRBD1 as D (5 bases). The CDR3 consists of 17 residues. Germline values: CDR1 MDHEN, CDR2 SYDVKM. Trimming stripped 4 bases from V and 0 bases from J, with 18 bases between. The CDR3 bases are TGTGCCAGCAGTTCCTACCTTAGGGACTCCGCTAACTATGGCTACACCTTC. Translating it yields CASSSYLRDSANYGYTF.